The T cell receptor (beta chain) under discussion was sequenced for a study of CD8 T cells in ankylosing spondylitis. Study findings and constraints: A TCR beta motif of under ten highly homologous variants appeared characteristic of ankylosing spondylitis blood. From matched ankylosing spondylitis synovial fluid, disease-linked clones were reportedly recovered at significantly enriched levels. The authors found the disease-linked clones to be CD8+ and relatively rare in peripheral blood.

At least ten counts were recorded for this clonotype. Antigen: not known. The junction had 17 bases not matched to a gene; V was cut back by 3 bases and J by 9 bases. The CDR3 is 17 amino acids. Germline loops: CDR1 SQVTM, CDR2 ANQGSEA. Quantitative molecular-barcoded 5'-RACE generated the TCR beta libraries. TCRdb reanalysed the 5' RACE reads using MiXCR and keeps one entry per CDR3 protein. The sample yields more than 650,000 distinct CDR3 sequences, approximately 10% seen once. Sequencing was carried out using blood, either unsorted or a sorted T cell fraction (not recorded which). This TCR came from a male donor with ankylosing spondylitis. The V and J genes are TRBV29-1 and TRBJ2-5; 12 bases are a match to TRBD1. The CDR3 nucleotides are TGCAGCGTTGAGGGGGATTTCGGGACAGGGGGCTACTCGCCCCAGTACTTC. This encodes CSVEGDFGTGGYSPQYF.